The text below deals with one TCR beta chain. What it recognizes is unknown. The J segment lost 4 bases and the V segment lost 2 bases, leaving 4 bases of the junction unmatched. This CDR3 comprises 15 residues. Per germline, CDR1 MNHNS and CDR2 SASEGT. This record comes from a study of T cell responses to AZD1222 COVID-19 vaccine. Study results and limitations: Donors skewed white British and female; clonal diversity was possibly underestimated. Among AZD1222 vaccinees, only five or six were seropositive at baseline. Reportedly, nearly half of unique spike TCRs recognized epitopes outside B.1.351/B.1.1.7 mutations. After two AZD1222 doses, spike-specific TCR breadth and depth rose versus day 0.

Profiled with immunoSEQ multiplex PCR; TCRdb holds only in-frame clones, not every one. Among under 200,000 clones listed, around nine tenths were seen once. The rearrangement joins TRBV6-1 to TRBJ1-3; 8 positions agree with TRBD1. The sample consisted of peripheral blood, taken 28 days after the second dose of the MenACWY control vaccine. The TCR originated in an adult who received the MenACWY meningococcal vaccine as a control. The chain's CDR3 is CASSELTGAGNTIYF. The CDR3 region has the DNA TGTGCCAGCAGTGAATTGACAGGGGCCGGAAACACCATATATTTT.